The rows below give T cell receptor beta chains drawn from one sample of a study of cytomegalovirus exposure and HLA in healthy donors. Sequenced by immunoSEQ multiplex PCR; TCRdb stores in-frame clones only, minus some. Among around 100,000 clones listed, about 61% were seen once. Sample: PBMCs. Receptor source: a woman aged 25-40 years in good health and CMV-seronegative. Both conserved end residues are part of each CDR3. D genes are given only for firm matches. Size tells how often a clone was seen (once, few, many) or the class of an expanded clone, and some rows leave it out.

D	size	V	J	CDR3	DNA
NA	NA	TRBV2	TRBJ2-2	CASSEAGGQGGSGELFF	TGTGCCAGCAGTGAAGCGGGAGGTCAGGGAGGCTCCGGGGAGCTGTTTTTT
NA	NA	TRBV7-9	TRBJ2-2	CASSFWASRGKNTGELFF	TGTGCCAGCAGCTTTTGGGCGTCGCGCGGGAAGAACACCGGGGAGCTGTTTTTT
NA	NA	TRBV7-8	TRBJ1-5	CASSKGRQIHQPQHF	TGTGCCAGCAGCAAAGGAAGACAGATCCATCAGCCCCAGCATTTT
TRBD2	NA	TRBV11-2	TRBJ2-7	CASRPGLAGARSSYEQYF	TGTGCCAGCAGGCCGGGACTAGCGGGAGCTCGGAGCTCCTACGAGCAGTACTTC
NA	few	TRBV6-6	TRBJ2-1	CASSYGGWSYNEQFF	TGTGCCAGCAGTTACGGCGGGTGGTCCTACAATGAGCAGTTCTTC
NA	NA	TRBV11-2	TRBJ2-5	CASSWAIQETQYF	TGTGCCAGCAGCTGGGCTATACAAGAGACCCAGTACTTC
TRBD2	NA	TRBV5-8	TRBJ2-4	CASSLEGFVPGGRNIQYF	TGTGCCAGCAGCTTGGAGGGGTTCGTACCGGGAGGGAGAAACATTCAGTACTTC
NA	NA	TRBV7-2	TRBJ2-7	CASSKTSGPSYEQYF	TGTGCCAGCAGCAAAACGAGCGGTCCCTCCTACGAGCAGTACTTC
TRBD2	NA	TRBV6-1	TRBJ2-7	CASSPAGAYEQYF	TGTGCCAGCAGTCCAGCGGGAGCTTACGAGCAGTACTTC
NA	NA	TRBV5-1	TRBJ1-1	CASSLGNPGTEAFF	TGCGCCAGCAGCTTGGGAAACCCGGGCACTGAAGCTTTCTTT
TRBD1	few	TRBV5-1	TRBJ1-1	CASSLAGTGFVNTEAFF	TGCGCCAGCAGCTTGGCCGGGACAGGGTTCGTGAACACTGAAGCTTTCTTT
NA	NA	TRBV7-9	TRBJ2-7	CASSTMTRSYEQYF	TGTGCCAGCAGCACCATGACACGCTCCTACGAGCAGTACTTC
TRBD2	NA	TRBV5-1	TRBJ2-7	CASSPGLAGTYEQYF	TGCGCCAGCAGCCCGGGACTAGCGGGGACCTACGAGCAGTACTTC
TRBD1	NA	TRBV29-1	TRBJ2-7	CSAIGDRENEQYF	TGCAGCGCCATCGGGGACAGGGAAAACGAGCAGTACTTC
NA	NA	TRBV7-6	TRBJ2-2	CASSLGRSSSGELFF	TGTGCCAGCAGCTTAGGGAGGTCTAGCTCCGGGGAGCTGTTTTTT
NA	NA	TRBV19	TRBJ1-5	CASRGRVGNQPQHF	TGTGCCAGCAGGGGTAGGGTGGGCAATCAGCCCCAGCATTTT
NA	few	TRBV2	TRBJ1-4	CASSEATGRTNEKLFF	TGTGCCAGCAGTGAAGCTACAGGTCGAACTAATGAAAAACTGTTTTTT
NA	NA	TRBV10-3	TRBJ2-5	CAISPGHGGETQYF	TGTGCCATCAGTCCCGGCCACGGGGGAGAGACCCAGTACTTC
TRBD2	NA	TRBV10-2	TRBJ2-1	CASSEASGRYEQFF	TGCGCCAGCAGTGAGGCTAGCGGGAGATATGAGCAGTTCTTC
NA	NA	TRBV9	TRBJ1-5	CASSVGGGRQPQHF	TGTGCCAGCAGCGTAGGGGGGGGTAGACAGCCCCAGCATTTT
TRBD1	NA	TRBV11-2	TRBJ2-5	CASSFRRTGGPQETQYF	TGTGCCAGCAGCTTTAGAAGGACAGGGGGCCCCCAAGAGACCCAGTACTTC
TRBD1	NA	TRBV5-1	TRBJ1-5	CASSLLGTGGNQPQHF	TGCGCCAGCAGCTTGTTAGGGACAGGGGGAAATCAGCCCCAGCATTTT
TRBD2	few	TRBV5-4	TRBJ2-2	CASSPGGRAGGPGELFF	TGTGCCAGCAGCCCCGGGGGTCGGGCGGGAGGGCCCGGGGAGCTGTTTTTT
TRBD1	NA	TRBV30	TRBJ1-5	CAWSRQGAQNQPQHF	TGTGCCTGGAGCCGACAGGGAGCCCAAAATCAGCCCCAGCATTTT
NA	NA	TRBV2	TRBJ2-1	CASTARNEQFF	TGTGCCAGCACCGCCAGGAATGAGCAGTTCTTC
NA	NA	TRBV28	TRBJ1-2	CASRKGGEGQAGYTF	TGTGCCAGTAGGAAGGGCGGGGAGGGGCAGGCCGGCTACACCTTC
NA	NA	TRBV4-1	TRBJ2-7	CASSQAWSGGVSYEQYF	TGCGCCAGCAGCCAAGCTTGGAGCGGAGGGGTATCCTACGAGCAGTACTTC
NA	NA	TRBV28	TRBJ2-5	CASSIGSYKETQYF	TGTGCCAGCAGTATCGGGAGCTATAAAGAGACCCAGTACTTC
TRBD1	once	TRBV4-1	TRBJ2-7	CASSQDQNRGALSYEQYF	TGCGCCAGCAGCCAAGATCAGAACAGGGGAGCCCTCTCCTACGAGCAGTACTTC
NA	NA	TRBV4-1	TRBJ1-4	CASSHTPLANEKLFF	TGCGCCAGCAGCCACACACCCTTGGCTAATGAAAAACTGTTTTTT
TRBD1	NA	TRBV19	TRBJ2-5	CASTTGTGEETQYF	TGTGCCAGTACAACCGGGACAGGGGAAGAGACCCAGTACTTC
NA	few	TRBV2	TRBJ2-7	CASSERGRRPYEQYF	TGTGCCAGCAGTGAACGGGGTCGTCGCCCCTACGAGCAGTACTTC
TRBD2	NA	TRBV27	TRBJ2-7	CASSLSGSYEQYF	TGTGCCAGCAGTCTTAGCGGGAGCTACGAGCAGTACTTC
NA	NA	TRBV27	TRBJ2-1	CASSLFRNNEQFF	TGTGCCAGCAGTTTATTCAGGAACAATGAGCAGTTCTTC
TRBD1	few	TRBV19	TRBJ2-7	CASSDRGYEQYF	TGTGCCAGTAGCGACAGGGGATACGAGCAGTACTTC